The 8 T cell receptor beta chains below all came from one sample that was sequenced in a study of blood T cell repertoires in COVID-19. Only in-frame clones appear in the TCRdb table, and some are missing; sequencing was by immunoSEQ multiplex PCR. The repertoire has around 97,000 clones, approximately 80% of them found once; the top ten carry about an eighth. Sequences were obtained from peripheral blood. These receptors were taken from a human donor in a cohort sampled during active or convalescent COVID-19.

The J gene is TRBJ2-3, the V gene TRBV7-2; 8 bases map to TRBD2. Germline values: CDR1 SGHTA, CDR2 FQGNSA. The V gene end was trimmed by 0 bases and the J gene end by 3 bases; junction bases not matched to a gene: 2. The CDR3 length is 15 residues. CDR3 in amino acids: CASSLAPSGTDTQYF. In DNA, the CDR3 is TGTGCCAGCAGCTTAGCGCCTAGCGGGACAGATACGCAGTATTTT. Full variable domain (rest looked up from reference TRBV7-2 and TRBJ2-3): GAGVSQSPSNKVTEKGKDVELRCDPISGHTALYWYRQSLGQGLEFLIYFQGNSAPDKSGLPSDRFSAERTGGSVSTLTIQRTQQEDSAVYLCASSLAPSGTDTQYFGPGTRLTVL.

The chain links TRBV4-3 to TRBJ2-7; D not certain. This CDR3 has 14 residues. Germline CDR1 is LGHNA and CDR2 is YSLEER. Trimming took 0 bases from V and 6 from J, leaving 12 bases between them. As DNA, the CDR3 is TGCGCCAGCAGCCAAGAAGGCGGATTCGGCGAGCAGTACTTC. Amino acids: CASSQEGGFGEQYF.

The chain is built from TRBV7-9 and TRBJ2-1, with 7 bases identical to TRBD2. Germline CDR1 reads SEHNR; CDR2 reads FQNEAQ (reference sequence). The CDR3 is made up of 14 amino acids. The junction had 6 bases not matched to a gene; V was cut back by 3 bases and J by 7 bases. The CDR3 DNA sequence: TGTGCCAGCAGCTTGGAAGGGACTACAAATGAGCAGTTCTTC. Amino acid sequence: CASSLEGTTNEQFF.

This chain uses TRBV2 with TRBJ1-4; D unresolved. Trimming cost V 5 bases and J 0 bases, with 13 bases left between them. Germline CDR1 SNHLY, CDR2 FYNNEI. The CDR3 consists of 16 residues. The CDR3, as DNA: TGTGCCAGCAGTCTTTCCGGCGGTGCAACTAATGAAAAACTGTTTTTT. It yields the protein CASSLSGGATNEKLFF.

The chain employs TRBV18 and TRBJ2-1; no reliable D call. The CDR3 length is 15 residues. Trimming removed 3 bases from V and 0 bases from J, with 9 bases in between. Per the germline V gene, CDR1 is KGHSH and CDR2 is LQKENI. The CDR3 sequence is CASSPTDSSYNEQFF. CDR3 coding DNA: TGTGCCAGCTCACCTACCGACTCCTCCTACAATGAGCAGTTCTTC.

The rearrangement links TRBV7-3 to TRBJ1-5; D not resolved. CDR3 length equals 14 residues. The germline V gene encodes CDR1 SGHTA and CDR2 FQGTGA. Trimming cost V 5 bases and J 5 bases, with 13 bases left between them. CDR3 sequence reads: CASSKTLADQPQHF. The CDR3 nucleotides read TGTGCCAGCAGCAAAACGCTGGCTGATCAGCCCCAGCATTTT.

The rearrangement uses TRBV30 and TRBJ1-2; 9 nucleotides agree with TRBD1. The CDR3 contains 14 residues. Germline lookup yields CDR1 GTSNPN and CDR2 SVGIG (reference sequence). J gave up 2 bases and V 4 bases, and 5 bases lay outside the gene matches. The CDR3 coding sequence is TGTGCCTGGACCATGACAGGGGGAAACTATGGCTACACCTTC. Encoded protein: CAWTMTGGNYGYTF.

CDR3 in amino acids: CASSYMTGYNEQFF. As DNA, the CDR3 is TGCGCCAGCAGCTATATGACAGGCTACAATGAGCAGTTCTTC. This chain joins TRBV5-1 and TRBJ2-1; perhaps TRBD1 as D (6 bases). Germline CDR1 reads SGHRS; CDR2 reads YFSETQ. CDR3 length: 14 amino acids. V lost 3 bases and J lost 3, with 10 bases in between.